This TCR beta chain was sequenced in a study of a mutant IDH1 vaccine in newly diagnosed glioma. Sample time point: week 47, end of study. In every dose of vaccine, 300 ug of mutant IDH1 20-mer peptide was given alongside topical imiquimod. J was trimmed by 5 bases and V by 7 bases; bases with no gene match: 4. CDR3 length equals 13 residues. Germline CDR1 is SNHLY and CDR2 is FYNNEI. Repertoires were generated with immunoSEQ multiplex PCR, while TCRdb's copy carries only in-frame clones and drops some. The data show roughly 32,000 clones, with approximately 89% seen just once and 2.2% held by the top ten. On this clone itself: Its antigen is still unknown.

V and J are TRBV2 and TRBJ1-4; 7 positions agree with TRBD1. The origin of this receptor is a man aged 40-50 years with glioma. This material consisted of PBMCs, taken from a glioma patient whose treatment included an IDH1 peptide vaccine. The CDR3 here is CASTGTVNEKLFF. The CDR3 region has the DNA TGTGCCAGCACCGGGACAGTCAATGAAAAACTGTTTTTT.